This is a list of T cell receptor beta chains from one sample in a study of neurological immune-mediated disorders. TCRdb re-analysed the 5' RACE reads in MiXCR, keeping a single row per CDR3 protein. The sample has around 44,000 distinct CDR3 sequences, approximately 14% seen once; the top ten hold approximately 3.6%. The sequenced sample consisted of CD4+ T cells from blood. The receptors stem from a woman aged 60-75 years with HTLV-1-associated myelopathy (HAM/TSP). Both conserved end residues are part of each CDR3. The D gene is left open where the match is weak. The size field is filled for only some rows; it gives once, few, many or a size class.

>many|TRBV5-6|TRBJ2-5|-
CASSLTEETQYF
TGTGCCAGCAGCTTGACCGAGGAGACCCAGTACTTC
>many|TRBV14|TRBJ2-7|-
CASSQVVGALLEQYF
TGTGCCAGTAGCCAAGTCGTAGGGGCTCTCCTCGAGCAGTACTTC
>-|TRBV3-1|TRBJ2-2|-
CASSLGLTEELFF
TGTGCCAGCAGCCTAGGCCTCACCGAGGAGCTGTTTTTT
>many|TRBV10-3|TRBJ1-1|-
CAISLSGEENTEAFF
TGTGCCATCAGCTTGAGCGGGGAAGAAAACACTGAAGCTTTCTTT
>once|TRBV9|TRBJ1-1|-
CASSIYLCSVGVGANTEAFF
-
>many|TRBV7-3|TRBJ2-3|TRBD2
CASSLGAGGTSTDTQYF
TGTGCCAGCAGCTTAGGGGCGGGGGGAACTAGCACAGATACGCAGTATTTT
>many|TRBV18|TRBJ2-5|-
CASSPLAVGSQETQYF
TGTGCCAGCTCACCACTTGCCGTCGGATCGCAAGAGACCCAGTACTTC
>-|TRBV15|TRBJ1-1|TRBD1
CATSRGYYRAPQGRGQLAFF
TGTGCCACCAGCAGAGGATACTACAGGGCCCCTCAGGGCAGGGGGCAATTGGCTTTCTTT
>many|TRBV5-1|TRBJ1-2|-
CASTLQAGALNYGYTF
TGCGCCAGCACGCTACAGGCGGGAGCCTTGAACTATGGCTACACCTTC
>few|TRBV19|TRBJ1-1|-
CASTRTGRRNTEAFF
TGTGCCAGTACCAGGACGGGGAGGAGAAACACTGAAGCTTTCTTT
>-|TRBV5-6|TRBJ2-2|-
CASSPNTGELFF
TGTGCCAGCAGCCCGAACACCGGGGAGCTGTTTTTT
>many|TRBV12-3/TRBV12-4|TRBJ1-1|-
CASSPRITAGGTTEAFF
TGTGCCAGCAGTCCCAGAATCACGGCTGGGGGGACGACTGAAGCTTTCTTT
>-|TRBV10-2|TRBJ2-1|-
CARRGSAQRQFF
TGCGCAAGAAGGGGTAGCGCCCAACGGCAGTTCTTC
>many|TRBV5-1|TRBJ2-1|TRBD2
CASSSSGLAGGQLNNEQFF
TGCGCCAGCAGCTCATCCGGTCTAGCGGGGGGGCAGCTGAACAATGAGCAGTTCTTC
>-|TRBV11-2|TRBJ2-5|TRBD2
CASSYTGTRQETQYF
TGTGCCAGCAGCTACACCGGGACTAGACAAGAGACCCAGTACTTC
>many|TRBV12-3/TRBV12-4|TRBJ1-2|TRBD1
CASSPLTGSYGYTF
TGTGCCAGCAGTCCCTTGACAGGGTCTTATGGCTACACCTTC
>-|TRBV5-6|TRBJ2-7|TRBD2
CASSLVTSGGFEQYF
TGTGCCAGCAGCTTAGTGACTAGCGGGGGGTTTGAGCAGTACTTC
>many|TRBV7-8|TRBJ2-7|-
CASSLSPILAGSYEQYF
TGTGCCAGCAGCTTATCCCCTATCCTTGCCGGATCCTACGAGCAGTACTTC
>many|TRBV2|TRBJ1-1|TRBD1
CASKRTGVNTEAFF
TGTGCCAGCAAGCGGACAGGGGTGAACACTGAAGCTTTCTTT
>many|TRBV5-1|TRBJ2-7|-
CASSRDRVEQYF
TGCGCCAGCAGCAGGGACCGAGTCGAGCAGTACTTC
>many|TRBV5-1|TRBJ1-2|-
CASSLEATGGYGYTF
TGCGCCAGCAGCTTGGAAGCGACCGGGGGCTATGGCTACACCTTC
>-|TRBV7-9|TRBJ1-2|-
CASSYREKNGYTF
TGTGCCAGCAGCTACAGGGAAAAGAATGGCTACACCTTC
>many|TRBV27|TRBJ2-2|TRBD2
CASSFRATSGTGELFF
TGTGCCAGCAGTTTTCGGGCGACTAGCGGCACCGGGGAGCTGTTTTTT
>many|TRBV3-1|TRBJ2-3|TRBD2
CASSQVGLLTDTQYF
TGTGCCAGCAGCCAAGTGGGACTACTCACAGATACGCAGTATTTT
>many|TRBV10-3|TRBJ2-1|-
CAISESRGSVNEQFF
TGTGCCATCAGTGAGTCGAGAGGATCCGTCAATGAGCAGTTCTTC
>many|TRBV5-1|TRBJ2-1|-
CASRPMGSYNEQFF
TGCGCCAGCCGTCCCATGGGCTCCTACAATGAGCAGTTCTTC
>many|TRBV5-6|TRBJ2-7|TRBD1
CASSPTGGRLYEQYF
TGTGCCAGCAGCCCGACAGGGGGCAGGTTGTACGAGCAGTACTTC
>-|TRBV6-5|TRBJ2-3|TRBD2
CASSYNSGGSTDTQYF
TGTGCCAGCAGTTACAATAGCGGGGGGAGCACAGATACGCAGTATTTT
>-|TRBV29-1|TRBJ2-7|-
CSVLNQGYEQYF
TGCAGCGTCCTTAACCAGGGCTACGAGCAGTACTTC
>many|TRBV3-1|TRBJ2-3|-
CASSQGTASFSDTQYF
TGTGCCAGCAGCCAGGGGACTGCCAGTTTTTCGGATACGCAGTATTTT
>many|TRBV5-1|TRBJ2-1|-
CASSLSWEQFF
TGCGCCAGCAGCTTATCTTGGGAGCAGTTCTTC
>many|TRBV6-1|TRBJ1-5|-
CASSEPAVWRVSNQPQHF
TGTGCCAGCAGTGAACCGGCCGTGTGGAGGGTGAGCAATCAGCCCCAGCATTTT
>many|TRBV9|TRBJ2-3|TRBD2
CASSNLGTSSDTQYF
TGTGCCAGCAGTAACCTCGGGACTAGCTCAGATACGCAGTATTTT
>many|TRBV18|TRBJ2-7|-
CASSPYADGAGSYEQYF
TGTGCCAGCTCACCTTACGCAGACGGGGCCGGCTCCTACGAGCAGTACTTC
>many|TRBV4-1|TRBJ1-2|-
CASSQDKGINGYTF
TGCGCCAGCAGCCAAGATAAAGGGATTAATGGCTACACCTTC
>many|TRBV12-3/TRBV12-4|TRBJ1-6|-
CASVDIGQFGSPLHF
TGTGCCAGCGTTGATATAGGACAGTTTGGATCACCCCTCCACTTT
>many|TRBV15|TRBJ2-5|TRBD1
CATSRGGTGGGTQYF
TGTGCCACCAGCAGAGGGGGGACAGGGGGTGGGACCCAGTACTTC
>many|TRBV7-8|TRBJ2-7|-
CASSLGGVSEYEQYF
TGTGCCAGCAGCTTAGGAGGGGTTTCGGAGTACGAGCAGTACTTC
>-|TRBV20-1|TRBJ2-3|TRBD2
CSAQTSGSQYF
TGCAGTGCCCAGACTAGCGGTTCGCAGTATTTT
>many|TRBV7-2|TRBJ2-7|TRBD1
CASSRDRGFYEQYF
TGTGCCAGCAGCCGGGACAGGGGATTCTACGAGCAGTACTTC
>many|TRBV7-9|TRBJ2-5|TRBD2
CASSLLAVKETQYF
TGTGCCAGCAGCTTACTAGCGGTTAAAGAGACCCAGTACTTC
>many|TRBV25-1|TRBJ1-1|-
CASTSTGAMNTEAFF
TGTGCCAGCACCTCGACGGGGGCCATGAACACTGAAGCTTTCTTT